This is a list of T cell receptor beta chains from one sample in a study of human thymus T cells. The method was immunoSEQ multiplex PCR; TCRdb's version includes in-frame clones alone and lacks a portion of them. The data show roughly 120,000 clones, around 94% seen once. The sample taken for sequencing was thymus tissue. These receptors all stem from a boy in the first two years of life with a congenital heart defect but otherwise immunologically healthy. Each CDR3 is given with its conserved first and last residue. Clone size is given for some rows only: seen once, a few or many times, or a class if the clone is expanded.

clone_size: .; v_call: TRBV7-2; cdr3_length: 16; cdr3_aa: CASSLVQGGRVTEAFF
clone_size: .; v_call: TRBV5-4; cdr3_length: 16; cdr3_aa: CASSLVGSASGNTIYF
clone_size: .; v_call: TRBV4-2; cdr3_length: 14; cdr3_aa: CASSQVVASGELFF
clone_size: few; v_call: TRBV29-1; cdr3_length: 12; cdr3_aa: CSVATGDTEAFF
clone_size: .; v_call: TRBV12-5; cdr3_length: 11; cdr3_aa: CASGLVAGYTF
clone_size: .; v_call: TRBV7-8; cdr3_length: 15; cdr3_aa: CASSLQGAVNEKLFF
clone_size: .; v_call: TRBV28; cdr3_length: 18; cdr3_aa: CASSFPLLRGQGEDGYTF
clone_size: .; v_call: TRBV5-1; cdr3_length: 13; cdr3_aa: CASSFRVTGELFF
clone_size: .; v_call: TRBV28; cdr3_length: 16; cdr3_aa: CASSFRGQGLNEKLFF
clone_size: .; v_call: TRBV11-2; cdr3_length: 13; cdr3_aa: CASSLVRDTEAFF
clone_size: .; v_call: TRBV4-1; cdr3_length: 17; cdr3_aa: CASSRWGWGQTQETQYF
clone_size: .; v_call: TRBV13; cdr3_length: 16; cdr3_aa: CASSLGGRGYQETQYF
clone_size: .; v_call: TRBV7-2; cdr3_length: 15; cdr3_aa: CASSFSRFSGNTIYF
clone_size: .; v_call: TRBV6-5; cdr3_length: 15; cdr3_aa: CASSYSGGSSYGYTF
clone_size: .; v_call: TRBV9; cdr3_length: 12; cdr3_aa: CASSVNTDTQYF
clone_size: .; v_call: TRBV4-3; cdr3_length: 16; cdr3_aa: CASSQDKIGGINEQFF
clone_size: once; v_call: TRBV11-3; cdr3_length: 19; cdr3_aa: CASSERKLTGRDRDYGYTF
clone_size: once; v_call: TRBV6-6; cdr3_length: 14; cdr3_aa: CASSLRDLGQPQHF
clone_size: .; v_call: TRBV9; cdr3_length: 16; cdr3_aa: CASSLRDRCARWGYTF
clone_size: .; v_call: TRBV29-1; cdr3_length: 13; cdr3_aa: CSVEAGGRNEQYF
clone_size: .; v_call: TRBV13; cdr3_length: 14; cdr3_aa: CASSLSAWISPLHF
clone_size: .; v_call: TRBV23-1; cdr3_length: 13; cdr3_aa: CASTRRGMDEQYF
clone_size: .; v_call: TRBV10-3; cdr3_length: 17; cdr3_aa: CAISEKQSSSYNSPLHF
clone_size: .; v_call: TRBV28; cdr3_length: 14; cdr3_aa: CASSHPATNEKLFF
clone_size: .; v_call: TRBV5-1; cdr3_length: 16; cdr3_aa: CASSLRRAAYNQPQHF
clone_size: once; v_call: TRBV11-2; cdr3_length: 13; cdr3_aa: CASSLREQETQYF
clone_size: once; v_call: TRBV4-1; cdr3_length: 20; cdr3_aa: CASSRLGTVLTRSGANVLTF
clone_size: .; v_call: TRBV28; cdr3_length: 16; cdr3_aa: CASPTGGEWLRSPLHF
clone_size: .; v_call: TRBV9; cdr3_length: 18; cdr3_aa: CASSDRDRGLEKKRGYTF
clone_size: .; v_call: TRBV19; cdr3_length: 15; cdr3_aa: CASSIGKGIKNIQYF
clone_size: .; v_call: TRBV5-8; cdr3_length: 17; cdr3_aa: CASPIGGTRTYNSPLHF
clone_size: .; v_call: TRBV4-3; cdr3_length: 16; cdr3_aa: CASSLCPGKLCTEAFF
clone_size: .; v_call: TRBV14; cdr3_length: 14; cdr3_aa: CASSPSTCRNTIYF
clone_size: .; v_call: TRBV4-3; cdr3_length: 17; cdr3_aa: CASSQDGSRRSKETQYF
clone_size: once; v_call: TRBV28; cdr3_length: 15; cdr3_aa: CASSGDRGREETQYF
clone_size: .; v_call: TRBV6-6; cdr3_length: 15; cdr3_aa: CASRKLPQGDTEAFF
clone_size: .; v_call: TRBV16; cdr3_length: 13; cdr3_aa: CASSQSASSPQHF
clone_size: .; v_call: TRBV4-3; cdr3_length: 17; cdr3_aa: CASSQEGRSTANEKLFF
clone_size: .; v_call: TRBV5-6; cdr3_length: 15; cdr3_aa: CASSLGQRINNEQFF
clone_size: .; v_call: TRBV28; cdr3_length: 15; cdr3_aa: CASSLTTGGLDEQYF
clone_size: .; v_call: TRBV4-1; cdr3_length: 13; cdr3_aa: CASSQNTNYGYTF
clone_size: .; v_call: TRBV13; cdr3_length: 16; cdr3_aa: CASSFRVWRGPYEQYF
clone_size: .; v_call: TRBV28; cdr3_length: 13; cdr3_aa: CASSRGHMQTQYF